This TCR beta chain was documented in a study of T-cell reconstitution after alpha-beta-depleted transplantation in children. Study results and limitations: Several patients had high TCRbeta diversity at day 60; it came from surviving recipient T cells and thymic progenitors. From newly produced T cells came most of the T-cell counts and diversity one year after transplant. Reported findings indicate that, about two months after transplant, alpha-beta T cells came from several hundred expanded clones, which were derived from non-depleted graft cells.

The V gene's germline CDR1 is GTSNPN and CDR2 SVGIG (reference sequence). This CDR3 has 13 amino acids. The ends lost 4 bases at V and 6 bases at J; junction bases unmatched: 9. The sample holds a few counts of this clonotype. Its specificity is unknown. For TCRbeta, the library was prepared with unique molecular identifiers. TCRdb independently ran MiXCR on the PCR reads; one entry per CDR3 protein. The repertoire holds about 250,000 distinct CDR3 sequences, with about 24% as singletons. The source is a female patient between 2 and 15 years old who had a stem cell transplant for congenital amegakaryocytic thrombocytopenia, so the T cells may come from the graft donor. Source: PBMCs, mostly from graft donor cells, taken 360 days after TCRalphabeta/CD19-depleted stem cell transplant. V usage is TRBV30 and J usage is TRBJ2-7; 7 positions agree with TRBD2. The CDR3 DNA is TGTGCCTGGACCTGGGGGGGTTTGGGCGAGCAGTACTTC. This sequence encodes CAWTWGGLGEQYF.